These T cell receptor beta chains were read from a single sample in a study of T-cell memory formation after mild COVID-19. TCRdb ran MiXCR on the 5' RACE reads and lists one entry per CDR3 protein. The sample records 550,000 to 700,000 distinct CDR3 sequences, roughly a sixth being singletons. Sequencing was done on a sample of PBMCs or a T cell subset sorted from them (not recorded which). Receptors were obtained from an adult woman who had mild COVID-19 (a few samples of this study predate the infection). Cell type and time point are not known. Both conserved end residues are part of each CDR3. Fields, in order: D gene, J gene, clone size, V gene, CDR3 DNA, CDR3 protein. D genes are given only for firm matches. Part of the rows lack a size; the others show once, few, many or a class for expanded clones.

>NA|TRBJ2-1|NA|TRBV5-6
TGTGCCAGCAGCTTGGCCGGTGGGGACTCCTACAATGAGCAGTTCTTC
CASSLAGGDSYNEQFF
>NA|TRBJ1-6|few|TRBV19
TGTGCCAGTAGTAGGAGGCCGGGGGCACCCCTCCACTTT
CASSRRPGAPLHF
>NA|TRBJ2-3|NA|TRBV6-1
TGTGCCAGCGTTCTGAGCTCTAGCACAGATACGCAGTATTTT
CASVLSSSTDTQYF
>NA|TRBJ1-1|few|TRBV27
TGTGCCAGCACGCGGGCACCGGGACCTCGAGGAGCTTTCTTT
CASTRAPGPRGAFF
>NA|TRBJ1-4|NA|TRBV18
TGTGCCAGCTCACCTGAGGGGAAACAAGCAACTAATGAAAAACTGTTTTTT
CASSPEGKQATNEKLFF
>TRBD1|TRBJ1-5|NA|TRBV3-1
TGTGCCAGCAGCCAAGGGGGACAGGGTCAGCCCCAGCATTTT
CASSQGGQGQPQHF
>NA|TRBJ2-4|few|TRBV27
TGTGCCAGCACCTCGGGACGGAAAAACATTCAGTACTTC
CASTSGRKNIQYF
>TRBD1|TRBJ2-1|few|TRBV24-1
TGTGCCACCAGCGGGACAGGGGGGAACAATGAGCAGTTCTTC
CATSGTGGNNEQFF
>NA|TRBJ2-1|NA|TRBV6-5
TGTGCCAGCAGTTACTCGGCGGCCTCGGAGCAGTTCTTC
CASSYSAASEQFF
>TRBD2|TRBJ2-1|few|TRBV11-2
TGTGCCAGCAGCCTGAGCCAGGGAAGCGGGGGGGCCAATGAGCAGTTCTTC
CASSLSQGSGGANEQFF
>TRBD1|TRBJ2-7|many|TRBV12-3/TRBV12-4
TGTGCCAGCAGTGACAGGGGGCGCCTCGAGCAGTACTTC
CASSDRGRLEQYF
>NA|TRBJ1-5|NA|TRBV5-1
TGCGCCAGCAGCTTGGAGACAGCCTATAGCAATCAGCCCCATCATTTT
CASSLETAYSNQPHHF
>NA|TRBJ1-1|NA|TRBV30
TGTGCCTGGAAACAGAACACTGAAGCTTTCTTT
CAWKQNTEAFF
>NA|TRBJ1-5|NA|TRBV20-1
TGCAGTGCTAGGCGACAGGCCTATAATCAGCCCCAGCATTTT
CSARRQAYNQPQHF
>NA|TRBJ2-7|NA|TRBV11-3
TGTGCCAGCAGCTTAGGGGAGGCCTACGAGCAGTACTTC
CASSLGEAYEQYF
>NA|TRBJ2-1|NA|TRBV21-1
TGTGCCAGCAGCTTTTCTAGAATAGATGAGCAGTTCTTC
CASSFSRIDEQFF
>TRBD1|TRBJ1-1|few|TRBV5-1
TGCGCCAGCAGCTTTGTAGCCCAGGGGGCCGCTGAAGCTTTCTTT
CASSFVAQGAAEAFF
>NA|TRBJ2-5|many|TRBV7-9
TGTGCCAGCAGCTTAGTTGCGTACCAAGAGACCCAGTACTTC
CASSLVAYQETQYF
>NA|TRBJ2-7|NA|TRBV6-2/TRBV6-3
TGTGCCAGCAGTTATCAGGCTTACGAGCAGTACTTC
CASSYQAYEQYF
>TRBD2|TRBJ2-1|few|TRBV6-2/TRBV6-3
TGTGCCAGCATGAAGGGAGCTAGCGGTGAGCAGTTCTTC
CASMKGASGEQFF
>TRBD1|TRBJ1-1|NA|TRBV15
TGTGCCACCAGCAGAGGACAGGGGGCATGGCGAGCTTTCTTT
CATSRGQGAWRAFF
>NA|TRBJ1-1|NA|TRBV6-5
TGTGCCACCGGTAAACGATACGAGGGGACTGAAGCTTTCTTT
CATGKRYEGTEAFF
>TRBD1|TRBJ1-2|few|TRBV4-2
TGTGCCAGCAGCCTCAACCGGGACAGGGGGCTTGGCTACACCTTC
CASSLNRDRGLGYTF
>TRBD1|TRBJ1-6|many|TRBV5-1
TGCGCCAGCAGCCCAGGACAGGGGGATTCACCCCTCCACTTT
CASSPGQGDSPLHF
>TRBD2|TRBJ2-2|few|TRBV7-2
TGTGCCAGCAGCTTATCTCTAGCGGGAGGTGGAAACACCGGGGAGCTGTTTTTT
CASSLSLAGGGNTGELFF
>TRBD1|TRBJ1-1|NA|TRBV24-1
TGTGCCACCAGTCCCTCCGACAGGGGGCAATTCGGTGGAGCTTTCTTT
CATSPSDRGQFGGAFF
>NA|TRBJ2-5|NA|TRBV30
TGTGCCTGGAGAGGATTTCAGTTCGAGACCCAGTACTTC
CAWRGFQFETQYF
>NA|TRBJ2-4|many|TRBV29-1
TGCAGCGTTGAACCCGGACAGTCCTTAAACATTCAGTACTTC
CSVEPGQSLNIQYF
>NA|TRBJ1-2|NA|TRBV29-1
TGCAGCGTTGAACCGACAGGAGGTTACTATGGCTACACCTTC
CSVEPTGGYYGYTF
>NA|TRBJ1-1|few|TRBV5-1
TGCGCCAGCAGTCTGGTTTCTGTCACTGAAGCTTTCTTT
CASSLVSVTEAFF
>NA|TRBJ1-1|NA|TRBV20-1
TGCAGTGCTAGAATCCCAGAAAGGGGCACTGAAGCTTTCTTT
CSARIPERGTEAFF